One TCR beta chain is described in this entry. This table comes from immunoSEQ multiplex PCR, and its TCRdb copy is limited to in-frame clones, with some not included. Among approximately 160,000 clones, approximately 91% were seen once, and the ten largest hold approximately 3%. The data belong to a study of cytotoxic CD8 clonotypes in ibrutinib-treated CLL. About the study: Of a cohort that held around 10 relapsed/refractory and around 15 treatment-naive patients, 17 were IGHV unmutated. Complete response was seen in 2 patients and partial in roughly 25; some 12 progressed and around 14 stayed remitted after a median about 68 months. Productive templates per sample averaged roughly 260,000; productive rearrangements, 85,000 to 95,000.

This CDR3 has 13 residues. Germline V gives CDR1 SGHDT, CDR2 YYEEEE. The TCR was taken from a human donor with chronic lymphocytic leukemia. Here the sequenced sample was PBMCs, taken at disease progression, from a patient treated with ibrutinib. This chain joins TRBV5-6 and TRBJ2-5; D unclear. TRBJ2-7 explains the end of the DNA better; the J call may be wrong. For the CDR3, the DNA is TGTGCCAGCAGCTTGGTTGGCCCGTACGAGCAGTACTTC. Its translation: CASSLVGPYEQYF.